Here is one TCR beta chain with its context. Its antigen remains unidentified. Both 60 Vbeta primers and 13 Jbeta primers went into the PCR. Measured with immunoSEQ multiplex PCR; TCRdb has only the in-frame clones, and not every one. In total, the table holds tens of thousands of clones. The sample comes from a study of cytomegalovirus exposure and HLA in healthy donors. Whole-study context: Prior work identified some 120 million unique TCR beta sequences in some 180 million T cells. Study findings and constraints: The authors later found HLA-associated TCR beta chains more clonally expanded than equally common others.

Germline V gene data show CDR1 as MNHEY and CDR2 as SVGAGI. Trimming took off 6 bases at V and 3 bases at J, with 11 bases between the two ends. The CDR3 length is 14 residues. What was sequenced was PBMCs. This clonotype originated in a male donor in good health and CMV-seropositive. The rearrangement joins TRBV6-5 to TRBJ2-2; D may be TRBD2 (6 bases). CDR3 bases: TGTGCCAGCAGGGAGGGACGGGACACCGGGGAGCTGTTTTTT. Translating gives CASREGRDTGELFF.